One and the same sample provided the 20 T cell receptor beta chains below, sequenced in a study of shared clonotypes between healthy human individuals. The data were produced by immunoSEQ multiplex PCR, yet TCRdb's version contains in-frame clones alone and is incomplete. Of about 1 million clones in the sample, approximately 68% were seen once. Sequencing was carried out using memory CD4+ T cells sorted from blood. Subset reported: CD45RA-negative fraction. These receptors all stem from a man aged 18 to 29 in good health.

This chain joins TRBV10-3 and TRBJ2-7; unclear D gene. Germline-derived CDR1 and CDR2 are ENHRY and SYGVKD. This CDR3 contains 17 residues. The germline V and J ends were trimmed by 5 bases and 0 bases, with 20 bases remaining between them. The CDR3 protein is CAISTQNRREYSYEQYF. CDR3 DNA: TGTGCCATCAGTACCCAAAATCGGAGAGAATACTCCTACGAGCAGTACTTC.

The J gene is TRBJ1-2, the V gene TRBV6-1; TRBD1 agrees at 9 bases. The CDR3 covers 13 residues. Germline V gene data show CDR1 as MNHNS and CDR2 as SASEGT. J was trimmed by 8 bases and V by 6 bases; bases with no gene match: 7. DNA of the CDR3: TGTGCCAGCAGAGACAGGGGGTGGGAGGGCTACACCTTC. As protein: CASRDRGWEGYTF.

Comments on this clone: Other DNA variants within this sample encode the same CDR3. The V gene is TRBV18, the J gene TRBJ1-2; no firm D call. The ends were cut back, 0 bases at V and 4 bases at J, with 9 bases in the middle. The germline gives CDR1 KGHSH, CDR2 LQKENI. The CDR3 is 14 amino acids. This CDR3 is CASSPPEGSYGYTF. The CDR3 coding sequence is TGTGCCAGCTCACCACCGGAAGGAAGCTATGGCTACACCTTC.

The rearrangement links TRBV28 to TRBJ1-2, with D perhaps matching TRBD1 (5 bases). Trimming pared 2 bases from V and 6 bases from J, leaving 13 bases between. Germline V gene lookup returns CDR1 MDHEN and CDR2 SYDVKM. The CDR3 is made up of 14 amino acids. Here the CDR3 DNA reads TGTGCCAGCAGTTTACGGGGCCCGAGGGATGGCTACACCTTC. Translation: CASSLRGPRDGYTF.

V and J are TRBV20-1 and TRBJ2-4; D is unclear. Trimming removed 6 bases from V and 4 bases from J, with 4 bases in between. Per germline, CDR1 DFQATT and CDR2 SNEGSKA (reference sequence). The CDR3 length is 10 residues. The CDR3: CSALKNIQYF. The CDR3 coding sequence is TGCAGTGCGCTTAAAAACATTCAGTACTTC.

The chain couples TRBV4-2 to TRBJ2-6; D is perhaps TRBD1 or TRBD2 (5 bases each). V was cut by 2 bases and J by 4 bases, with 15 bases left in between. Germline CDR1 is LGHNA and CDR2 is YNFKEQ. This CDR3 comprises 17 residues. CDR3 nucleotide sequence: TGTGCCAGCAGCCAACCGTCCGGGGCCCCAGGGGCCAACGTCCTGACTTTC. Translated: CASSQPSGAPGANVLTF.

This clone was seen a handful of times. This chain joins TRBV7-2 and TRBJ2-3; the D is unclear. The germline CDR1 and CDR2 sequences are SGHTA and FQGNSA. The V and J ends lost 4 bases and 6 bases respectively, with 11 bases between them. The CDR3 runs 13 residues. This CDR3 is CASSSQQRDTQYF. DNA for the CDR3: TGTGCCAGCAGCTCGCAGCAACGGGATACGCAGTATTTT. Drawing the rest from reference TRBV7-2 and TRBJ2-3, the complete variable domain is GAGVSQSPSNKVTEKGKDVELRCDPISGHTALYWYRQSLGQGLEFLIYFQGNSAPDKSGLPSDRFSAERTGGSVSTLTIQRTQQEDSAVYLCASSSQQRDTQYFGPGTRLTVL.

The table lists this clone with a few counts. The chain links TRBV29-1 to TRBJ1-4, with unresolved D. This CDR3 contains 13 residues. V was cut by 4 bases and J by 7 bases, with 13 bases left in between. The germline V gene encodes CDR1 SQVTM and CDR2 ANQGSEA. CDR3 sequence (DNA): TGCAGCGTTGCCCGGTCGGCGGGTGAAAAACTGTTTTTT. Translation: CSVARSAGEKLFF.

The V and J genes are TRBV5-5 and TRBJ1-4; tentatively, D is TRBD1 (5 bases). CDR3 size: 16 residues. V lost 6 bases and J lost 3, with 18 bases in between. Germline CDR1 is SGHKS and CDR2 is YYEKEE (reference sequence). The CDR3 nucleotides are TGTGCCAGCACCGACCCGGAGGGACGGCCTAATGAAAAACTGTTTTTT. Amino acid sequence: CASTDPEGRPNEKLFF.

This clone was detected only a few times. The chain has TRBV4-3 and TRBJ2-5, with D perhaps TRBD2 (6 bases). This CDR3 is 12 amino acids long. Germline V gives CDR1 LGHNA, CDR2 YSLEER. V dropped 6 bases and J dropped 6 bases, with 11 bases sitting between them. This chain's CDR3 is CASSGGWKTQYF. CDR3 DNA: TGCGCCAGCAGTGGAGGGTGGAAGACCCAGTACTTC.

CDR3 amino acids: CASRPARHLPYNEQFF. CDR3 sequence (DNA): TGTGCCAGTAGACCTGCCCGGCACCTCCCCTACAATGAGCAGTTCTTC. The chain joins TRBV19 to TRBJ2-1; D is ambiguous. The germline V and J ends were trimmed by 6 bases and 2 bases, with 17 bases remaining between them. This CDR3 comprises 16 residues. The germline V gene encodes CDR1 LNHDA and CDR2 SQIVND (reference sequence).

This clone was seen many times. This chain connects TRBV15 to TRBJ2-7; 12 nucleotides line up with TRBD2. The CDR3 contains 17 residues. Trimming cost V 3 bases and J 2 bases; bases outside gene matches: 8. Germline V gene sequence: CDR1 LNHNV, CDR2 YYDKDF (reference sequence). The CDR3 sequence is CATSRGVGLAGPYEQYF. CDR3 bases: TGTGCCACCAGCAGGGGGGTTGGACTAGCGGGGCCCTACGAGCAGTACTTC.

The J gene is TRBJ1-3, the V gene TRBV7-9; no definite D call. The V gene's germline CDR1 is SEHNR and CDR2 FQNEAQ (reference sequence). This CDR3 region has 14 residues. The V and J ends lost 5 bases and 4 bases respectively, with 12 bases between them. For the CDR3, the DNA is TGTGCCAGCAGCAGTAGATCGGGCGGAAACACCATATATTTT. Translated: CASSSRSGGNTIYF. Together with reference TRBV7-9 and TRBJ1-3, the CDR3 gives the full variable domain: DTGVSQNPRHKITKRGQNVTFRCDPISEHNRLYWYRQTLGQGPEFLTYFQNEAQLEKSRLLSDRFSAERPKGSFSTLEIQRTEQGDSAMYLCASSSRSGGNTIYFGEGSWLTVV.

This clone was picked up one time. V gene TRBV19 combines with J gene TRBJ1-5; D is uncertain. Germline V CDR1 and CDR2: LNHDA, SQIVND (reference sequence). V was cut by 4 bases and J by 0 bases, with 13 bases left in between. The CDR3 is 16 residues long. Here the CDR3 reads CASSTGRIYSNQPQHF. As DNA, the CDR3 is TGTGCCAGTAGTACCGGACGGATTTATAGCAATCAGCCCCAGCATTTT.

On this clone: Different DNA sequences within this sample yield the same CDR3. The chain uses TRBV9 and TRBJ2-3, with D hard to call. Trimming took off 3 bases at V and 6 bases at J, with 11 bases between the two ends. Germline assignment: CDR1 SGDLS and CDR2 YYNGEE. CDR3 size: 13 residues. The CDR3 here is CASSGHTGDTQYF. The CDR3 nucleotides read TGTGCCAGCAGCGGCCACACCGGCGATACGCAGTATTTT.

The J gene is TRBJ1-2, the V gene TRBV5-4; D gene uncertain. CDR3 length equals 16 residues. Trimming removed 3 bases at V and 4 bases at J, with 19 bases between. From germline, CDR1 is SGHNT and CDR2 YYREEE (reference sequence). The CDR3 DNA sequence: TGTGCCAGCAGCTCGCATTACGGGTCCTTCTCCTATGGCTACACCTTC. Amino acid sequence: CASSSHYGSFSYGYTF.

This chain joins TRBV4-3 and TRBJ2-1, with D perhaps matching TRBD2 (5 bases). The germline V gene has CDR1 LGHNA and CDR2 YSLEER. The ends were cut back, 0 bases at V and 2 bases at J, with 8 bases in the middle. The CDR3 is 15 amino acids. DNA for the CDR3: TGCGCCAGCAGCCAAGATCGGGGAGCCTACAATGAGCAGTTCTTC. Translated, it gives CASSQDRGAYNEQFF.

The chain carries TRBV7-2 and TRBJ1-1, with D unclear. V shed 5 bases and J shed 2 bases, with 9 bases lying between them. The germline V gene encodes CDR1 SGHTA and CDR2 FQGNSA. The CDR3 covers 13 residues. The CDR3 DNA follows: TGTGCCAGCAGCCGAACAGAAAACACTGAAGCTTTCTTT. Protein sequence: CASSRTENTEAFF. The full variable domain, completed using reference TRBV7-2 and TRBJ1-1, is GAGVSQSPSNKVTEKGKDVELRCDPISGHTALYWYRQSLGQGLEFLIYFQGNSAPDKSGLPSDRFSAERTGGSVSTLTIQRTQQEDSAVYLCASSRTENTEAFFGQGTRLTVV.

On this clone: A read error may explain this, as a much larger clone is one base away. The chain uses TRBV6-6 and TRBJ1-1, with D possibly TRBD1 on 5 matching bases. V was cut by 4 bases and J by 0 bases, with 6 bases left in between. Germline values: CDR1 MNHNY, CDR2 SVGAGI (reference sequence). The CDR3 has 13 residues. The CDR3 bases are TGTGCCAGCAGTTTGACAGTGAACACTGAAGCTTTCTTT. Translating gives CASSLTVNTEAFF.

As regards this clone: In the same sample, other DNA sequences code for this CDR3. The chain links TRBV5-1 to TRBJ1-1; 9 bases map to TRBD1. CDR3 size: 14 residues. From germline, CDR1 is SGHRS and CDR2 YFSETQ. The ends lost 3 bases at V and 4 bases at J; junction bases unmatched: 4. For the CDR3, the DNA is TGCGCCAGCAGCTGGGGACAGGGTTCCACTGAAGCTTTCTTT. Amino acid sequence: CASSWGQGSTEAFF.